This T cell receptor (beta chain) was captured by sequencing in a study of T-cell memory formation after mild COVID-19. Germline CDR1 is SGHAT and CDR2 is FQNNGV. This CDR3 is 15 amino acids long. The V segment lost 1 base and the J segment 5 bases; nucleotides outside the gene matches: 3. Researchers used 5'RACE with constant-segment primers to make TCR alpha and TCR beta cDNA libraries that carry sample barcodes and UMIs. TCRdb re-called the 5' RACE reads through MiXCR, storing one row per CDR3 protein. This sample has around 250,000 distinct CDR3 sequences, with less than 20% found just once. As to this clonotype: Its specificity is not known.

Study-wide findings and caveats: Clones shrinking from day 15 to 85 showed even CD4/CD8 mixes; later expanders tilted CD4+. CM and EM subsets held most contracting CD4+ clones; EMRA held CD8+ ones. SARS-CoV-2 specificity was not confirmed for second-wave clones peaking on day 37.

The sequenced sample was PBMCs or a T cell subset sorted from them (not recorded which). This clonotype originated in an adult woman who had mild COVID-19 (a few samples of this study predate the infection). Cell type and time point are not known. The rearrangement links TRBV11-2 to TRBJ2-5, with 11 bases fitting TRBD2. This chain's CDR3 is CASSLGPSGGETQYF. The DNA for the CDR3 is TGTGCCAGCAGCTTAGGGCCTAGCGGGGGGGAGACCCAGTACTTC.